These 26 T cell receptor beta chains share one sample of origin, sequenced in a study of graft-versus-host responses after intestinal transplantation. Only in-frame clones appear in the TCRdb table, and some are missing; sequencing was by immunoSEQ multiplex PCR. The data hold 50,000 to 80,000 clones, with over 90% observed a single time. For these TCRs, the target antigens are not known. Sequenced material: unstimulated CD8+ T cells sorted from spleen or lymph node cells, taken before transplant. The receptors stem from a human donor who was the organ donor for an intestinal transplant.

This clone occurred a few times. The chain recombines TRBV7-8 with TRBJ2-2, with D possibly being TRBD1 (5 bases). CDR1 and CDR2 from the germline V gene are SGHVS and FQNEAQ. The CDR3 extends over 13 amino acids. V shed 2 bases and J shed 5 bases, with 6 bases lying between them. As DNA, the CDR3 is TGTGCCAGCAGCTTAAAGGGGACCGGGGAGCTGTTTTTT. Its protein product is CASSLKGTGELFF.

The rearrangement links TRBV5-4 to TRBJ1-2; D is possibly TRBD1 (5 bases). This CDR3 spans 17 amino acids. V lost 0 bases and J 6 bases, leaving 21 bases between the germline ends. Germline V CDR1 and CDR2: SGHNT, YYREEE (reference sequence). CDR3 in DNA: TGTGCCAGCAGCTTGGACGATGCAGGGCAGGCGAAGGATGGCTACACCTTC. Translated: CASSLDDAGQAKDGYTF.

The CDR3 DNA is TGCGCCAGCAGCCAAGGACGGCTAGCGGATTACAATGAGCAGTTCTTC. This gives the protein CASSQGRLADYNEQFF. The chain is built from TRBV4-3 and TRBJ2-1; 7 bases line up with TRBD2. J was trimmed by 4 bases and V by 1 base; bases with no gene match: 7. The CDR3 is made up of 16 amino acids. Germline assignment: CDR1 LGHNA and CDR2 YSLEER.

This clone came up once. The chain carries TRBV9 and TRBJ2-1; 11 bases are shared with TRBD2. The CDR3 has 15 amino acids. V shed 2 bases, J shed 7 bases, and the junction held 5 bases outside the gene matches. Germline V gene sequence: CDR1 SGDLS, CDR2 YYNGEE. The CDR3 coding sequence is TGTGCCAGCAGCGTCTACGGGACTAGCGGAAATGAGCAGTTCTTC. Encoded protein: CASSVYGTSGNEQFF.

This chain uses TRBV30 with TRBJ2-7; TRBD1 matches at 8 bases. The CDR3 has 15 residues. Germline V lookup: CDR1 GTSNPN, CDR2 SVGIG (reference sequence). J was trimmed by 7 bases and V by 0 bases; bases with no gene match: 11. The CDR3 DNA reads as TGTGCCTGGAGTGTACAGCCAGGGGGCTTTACAGAGCAGTACTTC. As protein: CAWSVQPGGFTEQYF.

This clone was recorded once. The J gene is TRBJ2-7, the V gene TRBV4-1; D is unclear. This CDR3 spans 13 amino acids. The V end was cut by 1 base, the J end by 3 bases, with 7 bases between. The V gene's germline CDR1 is MGHRA and CDR2 YSYEKL. This chain's CDR3 is CASSQAIGYEQYF. The CDR3 DNA reads TGCGCCAGCAGCCAAGCAATCGGCTACGAGCAGTACTTC.

The chain is built from TRBV4-2 and TRBJ2-7, with D possibly TRBD2 on 6 matching bases. The ends were cut back, 0 bases at V and 0 bases at J, with 12 bases in the middle. Germline values: CDR1 LGHNA, CDR2 YNFKEQ. CDR3 size: 16 residues. In DNA, the CDR3 is TGTGCCAGCAGCCAAGATCTTGGGACTCCCTCCTACGAGCAGTACTTC. It translates to CASSQDLGTPSYEQYF.

The V and J genes are TRBV6-5 and TRBJ2-3; TRBD1 matches at 9 bases. With V trimmed by 4 bases and J by 4 bases, 6 bases remained unmatched. This CDR3 contains 15 residues. The V gene's germline CDR1 is MNHEY and CDR2 SVGAGI. DNA for the CDR3: TGTGCCAGCAGTTCCTACAGGGGGCGCCCAGATACGCAGTATTTT. The encoded protein is CASSSYRGRPDTQYF.

This chain connects TRBV30 to TRBJ2-3, with a weak D call TRBD1 (5 bases). V was trimmed by 2 bases and J by 1 base, leaving 10 bases between them. This CDR3 has 14 amino acids. Germline V lookup: CDR1 GTSNPN, CDR2 SVGIG (reference sequence). CDR3 region: CAWSSTVRTDTQYF. The CDR3 DNA is TGTGCCTGGAGTTCGACAGTTCGCACAGATACGCAGTATTTT. The whole variable domain, filled in from reference TRBV30 and TRBJ2-3, reads SQTIHQWPATLVQPVGSPLSLECTVEGTSNPNLYWYRQAAGRGLQLLFYSVGIGQISSEVPQNLSASRPQDRQFILSSKKLLLSDSGFYLCAWSSTVRTDTQYFGPGTRLTVL.

V and J are TRBV28 and TRBJ2-1; a weak D match, TRBD2 (6 bases). Trimming shortened V by 2 bases and J by 2 bases, and 16 bases separated the two germline ends. CDR3 length: 17 amino acids. CDR1 is MDHEN and CDR2 is SYDVKM in the germline V gene. The CDR3 DNA sequence: TGTGCCAGCAGTTTAAAACCCCTAGCGCCTCCCTACAATGAGCAGTTCTTC. Translated: CASSLKPLAPPYNEQFF.

The rearrangement links TRBV28 to TRBJ2-7, with D perhaps TRBD1 (5 bases). Trimming took off 5 bases at V and 3 bases at J, with 17 bases between the two ends. The CDR3 has 15 amino acids. CDR1 is MDHEN and CDR2 is SYDVKM in the germline V gene. The DNA of the CDR3 is TGTGCCAGCAGTGACCACGGGTGGGGCCTCTACGAGCAGTACTTC. This gives the protein CASSDHGWGLYEQYF.

The J gene is TRBJ2-7, the V gene TRBV4-1, with D perhaps TRBD1 (5 bases). This CDR3 is 14 amino acids long. Per germline, CDR1 MGHRA and CDR2 YSYEKL. V was trimmed by 1 base and J by 2 bases, leaving 9 bases between them. The CDR3 bases are TGCGCCAGCAGCCAAGCAACAGGCCCCTACGAGCAGTACTTC. This translates into CASSQATGPYEQYF.

In DNA form, the CDR3 reads TGTGCCAGCAGTACGGACTCCCCGACCTACGAGCAGTACTTC. Its protein product is CASSTDSPTYEQYF. This sequence joins TRBV28 and TRBJ2-7; D possibly corresponds to TRBD2 (5 bases). The V gene lost 5 bases and the J gene lost 2 bases, with 13 bases spanning the gap. The V gene's germline CDR1 is MDHEN and CDR2 SYDVKM. This CDR3 has 14 amino acids.

The rearrangement joins TRBV19 to TRBJ2-7; 9 nucleotides agree with TRBD2. Germline CDR1 LNHDA, CDR2 SQIVND (reference sequence). The CDR3 has 14 amino acids. Trimming cost V 4 bases and J 4 bases; bases outside gene matches: 5. Written as DNA, the CDR3 is TGTGCCAGTAGTAAGGGACTAGCAGCTTACGAGCAGTACTTC. Its protein product is CASSKGLAAYEQYF.

V gene TRBV27 combines with J gene TRBJ2-1, with 10 bases fitting TRBD1. The CDR3 covers 15 residues. Germline CDR1 reads MNHEY; CDR2 reads SMNVEV (reference sequence). The V segment lost 7 bases and the J segment 6 bases; nucleotides outside the gene matches: 9. The DNA of the CDR3 is TGTGCCAGCACTCCGACAGGGGGCGCACTCAATGAGCAGTTCTTC. Translated, it gives CASTPTGGALNEQFF.

This clone was found once. This chain uses TRBV13 with TRBJ2-1; 8 nucleotides align to TRBD2. Per the germline V gene, CDR1 is PRHDT and CDR2 is FYEKMQ (reference sequence). Unmatched junction bases numbered 11, after V lost 3 bases and J lost 4 bases. There are 17 residues in the CDR3. CDR3: CASSFLPQRELYNEQFF. The CDR3 nucleotides are TGTGCCAGCAGCTTCCTACCGCAGCGGGAGCTTTACAATGAGCAGTTCTTC.

V and J are TRBV7-6 and TRBJ2-3; D gene unclear. V was trimmed by 4 bases and J by 2 bases, leaving 7 bases between them. This CDR3 has 13 residues. Germline V gene sequence: CDR1 SGHVS, CDR2 FNYEAQ. For the CDR3, the DNA is TGTGCCAGCAGCTCCTCCCTCACAGATACGCAGTATTTT. As protein: CASSSSLTDTQYF.

The V call is TRBV6-1, the J call TRBJ2-1; D not certain. V lost 3 bases, J lost 3 bases, and 9 bases lay in between. Germline V gene data show CDR1 as MNHNS and CDR2 as SASEGT. The CDR3 totals 14 residues. The CDR3 spells CASSDLTGYNEQFF. The CDR3 nucleotides read TGTGCCAGCAGTGACCTGACGGGCTACAATGAGCAGTTCTTC.

The rearrangement links TRBV29-1 to TRBJ2-2, with 8 bases lining up with TRBD1. CDR1 SQVTM and CDR2 ANQGSEA come from the germline V gene. The CDR3 is made up of 14 amino acids. With 6 bases clipped from V and 3 bases from J, the junction kept 6 bases outside the gene matches. CDR3 nucleotide sequence: TGCAGCGTCCCCGGGACAGGACACACCGGGGAGCTGTTTTTT. It encodes CSVPGTGHTGELFF.

This rearrangement joins TRBV6-1 to TRBJ2-1; D may be TRBD2 (6 bases). The CDR3 covers 20 residues. V was pared by 3 bases and J by 0 bases, with 24 bases between. Germline V gene sequence: CDR1 MNHNS, CDR2 SASEGT. DNA of the CDR3: TGTGCCAGCAGTGACCCTAGAGAGTCGGATAGCGGAAGCTCCTACAATGAGCAGTTCTTC. Its translation: CASSDPRESDSGSSYNEQFF.

The chain links TRBV6-1 to TRBJ2-7; 7 bases map to TRBD1. Germline values: CDR1 MNHNS, CDR2 SASEGT. Trimming removed 6 bases from V and 3 bases from J; junction bases left unmatched: 5. The CDR3 loop spans 13 amino acids. The CDR3: CASSGDRGYEQYF. For the CDR3, the DNA is TGTGCCAGCAGCGGGGACAGAGGCTACGAGCAGTACTTC.

This chain uses TRBV7-3 with TRBJ1-2; TRBD1 aligns across 10 bases. J lost 8 bases, V lost 5 bases, and 8 bases had no gene match. The CDR3 extends over 14 amino acids. Germline V gives CDR1 SGHTA, CDR2 FQGTGA. DNA for the CDR3: TGTGCCAGCAGCCCCGCCGGGACAGGGGTCGGCTACACCTTC. Protein sequence: CASSPAGTGVGYTF.

This clone was seen once. The V gene is TRBV2, the J gene TRBJ1-2; maybe TRBD1 (6 bases). V was trimmed by 2 bases and J by 0 bases, leaving 16 bases between them. There are 17 residues in the CDR3. The V gene's germline CDR1 is SNHLY and CDR2 FYNNEI. The CDR3 region has the DNA TGTGCCAGCAGTGAACATCAGGGGCCTCGGGCTAACTATGGCTACACCTTC. Translated: CASSEHQGPRANYGYTF. Supplemented by reference TRBV2 and TRBJ1-2, the full variable domain reads EPEVTQTPSHQVTQMGQEVILRCVPISNHLYFYWYRQILGQKVEFLVSFYNNEISEKSEIFDDQFSVERPDGSNFTLKIRSTKLEDSAMYFCASSEHQGPRANYGYTFGSGTRLTVV.

This clone was seen just once. V gene TRBV2 combines with J gene TRBJ2-5; D gene unclear. The tail of the sequence fits TRBJ2-7 better, so the J call may be wrong. Germline CDR1 SNHLY, CDR2 FYNNEI. The CDR3 extends over 14 amino acids. CDR3 region: CASSDGAGFYEQYF. CDR3 nucleotides: TGTGCCAGCAGTGACGGCGCAGGATTTTACGAGCAGTACTTC.

This clone is a singleton in its sample. The chain is built from TRBV5-4 and TRBJ2-7, with D unclear. The V end was cut by 9 bases, the J end by 6 bases, with 16 bases between. Germline V lookup: CDR1 SGHNT, CDR2 YYREEE (reference sequence). CDR3 length equals 12 residues. The CDR3: CAIQQYASEQYF. The DNA of the CDR3 is TGTGCCATTCAACAGTACGCAAGCGAGCAGTACTTC. The variable domain in full, with the rest retrieved from reference TRBV5-4 and TRBJ2-7, is ETGVTQSPTHLIKTRGQQVTLRCSSQSGHNTVSWYQQALGQGPQFIFQYYREEENGRGNFPPRFSGLQFPNYSSELNVNALELDDSALYLCAIQQYASEQYFGPGTRLTVT.

The J gene is TRBJ2-7, the V gene TRBV2, with TRBD2 matching 9 bases. The V gene end was trimmed by 8 bases and the J gene end by 3 bases; junction bases not matched to a gene: 5. The CDR3 runs to 13 residues. The germline CDR1 and CDR2 sequences are SNHLY and FYNNEI. This CDR3 is CASGLATVYEQYF. The CDR3 DNA is TGTGCCAGCGGACTAGCGACAGTCTACGAGCAGTACTTC. The complete variable domain, with remaining parts taken from reference TRBV2 and TRBJ2-7, reads EPEVTQTPSHQVTQMGQEVILRCVPISNHLYFYWYRQILGQKVEFLVSFYNNEISEKSEIFDDQFSVERPDGSNFTLKIRSTKLEDSAMYFCASGLATVYEQYFGPGTRLTVT.